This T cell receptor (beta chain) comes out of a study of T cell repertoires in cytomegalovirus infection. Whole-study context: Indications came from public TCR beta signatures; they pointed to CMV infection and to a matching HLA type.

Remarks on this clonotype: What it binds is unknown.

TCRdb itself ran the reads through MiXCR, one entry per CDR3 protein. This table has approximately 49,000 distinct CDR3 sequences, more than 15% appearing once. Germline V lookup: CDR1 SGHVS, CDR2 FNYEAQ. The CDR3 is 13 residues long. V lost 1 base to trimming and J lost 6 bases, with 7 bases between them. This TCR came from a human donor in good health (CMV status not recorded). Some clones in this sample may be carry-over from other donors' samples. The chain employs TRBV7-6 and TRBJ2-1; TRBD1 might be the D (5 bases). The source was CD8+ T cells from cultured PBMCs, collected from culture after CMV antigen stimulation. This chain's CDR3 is CASSLGQINEQFF. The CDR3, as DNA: TGTGCCAGCAGCTTAGGACAGATCAATGAGCAGTTCTTC.